This T cell receptor (beta chain) was captured by sequencing in a study of T-cell memory formation after mild COVID-19 (dated by TCRdb to the early 2020s). For the wider study: TCR sequence clusters from the two donors were found to be largely donor specific. Longitudinal TCRalpha and TCRbeta repertoire sequencing tracked T-cell clones expanding and contracting after mild COVID-19 in a couple of donors. Two young, previously healthy adult volunteers, one female and one male, were included in the cohort.

Inclusive of the bounding cysteine and phenylalanine, the CDR3 is 14 residues long. The entry retains the CDR3 DNA only, 42 bases that are in frame from base 1. V loses 4 bases of germline sequence and J loses 4 bases, and the interval between the two ends is 13 bases. Reading the germline V gene gives CDR1 SGHTA and CDR2 FQGNSA. Ficoll-Paque density gradient centrifugation was used to isolate PBMCs. The sequencer listed for this sample is Illumina NovaSeq 6000. Using 5'RACE with constant-segment primers, TCRalpha and TCRbeta cDNA libraries were constructed, with sample barcodes and unique molecular identifiers added in the process. Trizol reagent was used to extract RNA from every sample. Amplification of the libraries took two PCR steps, and the second step added a second sample barcode plus Illumina TruSeq adapters. The libraries were sequenced on an Illumina NovaSeq using 2 x 150 bp paired-end reads. The source study handled its data this way. Demultiplexing of reads and collapsing into UMI-guided consensus sequences were performed with migec v1.2.7. With mixcr v2.1.11, UMI consensuses were aligned to TRA and TRB V and J templates and assembled into clonotypes. A clonotype was counted as expanded or contracted only if both edgeR and NoisET called the change significant, with noise models trained on biological replicates. For edgeR calls, a false discovery rate-adjusted p below 0.01 and a log2 fold-change threshold of 1 were applied. PCA with hierarchical clustering of max-normalized trajectories of the 1000 most abundant clonotypes was used as exploratory dynamics analysis. Separately sequenced CD4+ and CD8+ repertoires were used to assign a CD4 or CD8 phenotype to each responding clone. TCRdb trimmed the raw reads at Q25, called clones with MiXCR and kept productive beta chains. Duplicate CDR3 protein sequences are folded into a single record with the most common DNA and genes. TCRdb, rather than the study authors, made the V and J calls. The sample table records under 300,000 distinct CDR3 sequences; 7.5% to 9.5% of these occur just once. The biggest ten clones account for around a fifth of the sample.

Points on this clonotype: The antigen it binds to is not known. Per-base quality was not reported, and no clone a single base away is much larger than it.

Study-wide conclusions, independent of this receptor: Contracting CD4+ clones appeared mostly in the CM and EM memory subsets, whereas CD8+ clones were enriched in EMRA. The second-wave clones that peaked on day 37 were not confirmed to be SARS-CoV-2 specific. The detection of some responding clones in pre-infection memory suggests that pre-existing cross-reactive memory T cells joined the SARS-CoV-2 response. Balanced CD4/CD8 phenotypes were observed for clones contracting from day 15 to 85, whereas a bias towards CD4+ was observed for a second wave of clones expanding from day 15 to 37. Only a couple of mild cases were covered in the study, and larger cohorts including severe cases with pre-infection samples were considered necessary.

Sequencing used PBMCs or a T cell subset sorted from them (not recorded which). The chain joins TRBV7-2 to TRBJ1-1; the D gene cannot be named for sure. This receptor was taken from a man aged 18 to 29 who had mild COVID-19 (a few samples of this study predate the infection). The sample titles of this study are shuffled in the database, so cell type and time point are left out; the donor was told from shared clones. CDR3 reads: CASSSHGDITEAFF. The nucleotides are TGTGCCAGCAGCTCGCACGGTGATATCACTGAAGCTTTCTTT.